Listed here are 29 T cell receptor beta chains from one sample, sequenced in a study of tissue T cells after allogeneic stem cell transplantation. Time point in this sample: mouse harvest day 7 after allogeneic transplant. Tail vein injection delivered 10^7 T-cell-depleted bone marrow cells and 10^6 splenic CD5+ T cells. The table came from immunoSEQ multiplex PCR; TCRdb's copy has only in-frame clones and leaves some out. The data contain 1,800 or so clones, approximately 60% of them singletons. Source material: liver tissue. The receptor set was obtained from a female BALB/c mouse given C57BL/6 T cells with graft-versus-host disease after an allogeneic hematopoietic cell transplant.

Concerning this clone itself: Here the gene names and germline are mouse. The read falls 1 residue short of the CDR3 end, and the missing part is taken from the germline J gene. This sequence joins TRBV1 and TRBJ1-6; 8 bases match TRBD1. TRBJ1-6 is classed as an ORF, of uncertain function. The junction had 2 bases not matched to a gene; V was cut back by 0 bases and J by 10 bases. The CDR3 contains 14 residues. CDR1 and CDR2 (germline): NSQYPW, LRSPGD (reference sequence). CDR3 DNA, as far as it was read: TGCACCTGCAGTGCAGACAGGGGGCGGTCGCCCCTCTAC. Its protein product is CTCSADRGRSPLY. The full CDR3 protein is CTCSADRGRSPLYF.

Concerning this clone itself: Genes here carry mouse names. The sequenced fragment ends 1 residue before the CDR3 boundary, so the rest is inferred from the germline J gene. The chain joins TRBV13-3 to TRBJ2-3; TRBD1 matches at 9 bases. The CDR3 covers 15 residues. Per the germline V gene, CDR1 is NNHDY and CDR2 is SYVADS. V gave up 0 bases and J gave up 3 bases; unmatched junction bases: 2. This CDR3 is CASSDDRGQAETLYF. The covered CDR3 bases are TGTGCCAGCAGTGATGACAGGGGGCAGGCAGAAACGCTGTAT.

With respect to this clone: Gene names refer to mouse genes. The read ends 1 residue shy of where the CDR3 ends; the end is completed using the germline J gene. The chain recombines TRBV13-1 with TRBJ2-5; D is uncertain. The germline V gene encodes CDR1 NSHNY and CDR2 SYGAGN. Trimming left V 0 bases short and J 0 bases short, with 11 bases between. This CDR3 is 16 amino acids long. CDR3 protein: CASSDAGRFNQDTQYF. The part of the CDR3 DNA that was read is TGTGCCAGCAGTGATGCCGGCAGGTTTAACCAAGACACCCAGTAC.

A remark on this clone: Gene names are the mouse ones. The read ends 1 residue shy of where the CDR3 ends; the end is completed using the germline J gene. J is TRBJ2-5 and V is TRBV26, with D unclear. V was shortened by 4 bases and J by 1 base, with 6 bases between the two germline ends. This CDR3 spans 13 amino acids. Germline values: CDR1 KGHPV, CDR2 FQNQEV (reference sequence). The CDR3 spells CASSPEDQDTQYF. The CDR3 DNA, read in part, is TGTGCCAGCAGTCCCGAGGACCAAGACACCCAGTAC.

Note on this clone: Gene names are mouse gene names. The read stops 1 residue short of the end of the CDR3; the missing end is completed from the germline J gene. The chain carries TRBV16 and TRBJ2-7; TRBD2 agrees at 12 bases. Per the germline V gene, CDR1 is SGHSA and CDR2 is FRNQAP. V gave up 5 bases and J gave up 3 bases; unmatched junction bases: 5. This CDR3 has 15 residues. The CDR3 is CASSAPGLGGYEQYF. The CDR3 DNA, read in part, is TGTGCAAGCAGCGCTCCGGGACTGGGGGGCTATGAACAGTAC.

About this clone itself: Gene and germline names: mouse. The CDR3 end lies 1 residue beyond the end of the read and is filled in from the germline J gene. This chain links TRBV26 with TRBJ1-1, with D perhaps TRBD1 (5 bases). The V end was cut by 4 bases, the J end by 4 bases, with 10 bases between. This CDR3 spans 13 amino acids. Germline-derived CDR1 and CDR2 are KGHPV and FQNQEV (reference sequence). CDR3 bases read: TGTGCCAGCAGTCCGCAGGGTGGCACAGAAGTCTTC. It codes for CASSPQGGTEVF. The complete CDR3 sequence is CASSPQGGTEVFF.

With respect to this clone: Gene names and germline match the mouse. The CDR3 goes on 1 residue after the read ends, and that part is filled in from the germline J gene. The chain combines TRBV26 with TRBJ2-5; 7 positions agree with TRBD1. The CDR3 is 14 residues long. Germline V lookup: CDR1 KGHPV, CDR2 FQNQEV (reference sequence). V lost 4 bases to trimming and J lost 3 bases; unmatched junction nucleotides: 4. The CDR3 bases that were read are TGTGCCAGCAGTCCGACAGGGAAACAAGACACCCAGTAC. Translated, it gives CASSPTGKQDTQY. The whole CDR3 protein is CASSPTGKQDTQYF.

The table lists this clone with a few counts. Mouse names are used for the genes. The read is 1 residue too short to cover the CDR3 end, so that end is filled in from the germline J gene. J is TRBJ2-2 and V is TRBV2, with 10 nucleotides matching TRBD2. Germline CDR1 LGHNA, CDR2 YSYQKL. The CDR3 is made up of 15 amino acids. The J segment lost 0 bases and the V segment lost 6 bases, leaving 1 base of the junction unmatched. The CDR3 sequence is CASRLGGTNTGQLYF. The covered CDR3 bases are TGTGCCAGCAGACTGGGGGGGACAAACACCGGGCAGCTCTAC. The full variable domain, with the rest looked up from reference TRBV2 and TRBJ2-2, is DPKIIQKPKYLVAVTGSEKILICEQYLGHNAMYWYRQSAKKPLEFMFSYSYQKLMDNQTASSRFQPQSSKKNHLDLQITALKPDDSATYFCASRLGGTNTGQLYFGEGSKLTVL.

This clone appeared a single time. Mouse germline and gene names are used. The read is 1 residue too short to cover the CDR3 end, so that end is filled in from the germline J gene. J is TRBJ1-2 and V is TRBV13-1; 8 nucleotides agree with TRBD1. V trimming: 4 bases; J trimming: 4 bases; junction bases outside the gene matches: 9. The CDR3 totals 15 residues. In germline, CDR1 is NSHNY, CDR2 SYGAGN. Incomplete CDR3 DNA: TGTGCCAGCAGTCTCGTGACAGGGGCGGTCTCCGACTACACC. Its translation is CASSLVTGAVSDYT. The full-length CDR3 reads as CASSLVTGAVSDYTF.

The table lists this clone with a few counts. The genes are named according to mouse. Sequencing ends 1 residue short of the CDR3 end; the germline J gene provides the rest. The chain links TRBV31 to TRBJ2-1; tentative D call: TRBD1 (5 bases). The V end lost 5 bases, the J end lost 0 bases, and 8 bases lay between the germline ends. This CDR3 spans 13 amino acids. CDR1 GKSSPN and CDR2 SITVG come from the germline V gene. The chain's CDR3 is CAWAQDNYAEQFF. The part of the CDR3 DNA that was read is TGTGCCTGGGCACAGGATAACTATGCTGAGCAGTTC.

In its sample, this clone was seen a few times. Germline and genes: mouse. The read ends 1 residue before the CDR3 terminus; that terminus is restored from the germline J gene. The chain couples TRBV13-3 to TRBJ2-7; D perhaps matches TRBD1 (5 bases). V was clipped by 3 bases and J by 7 bases, with 5 bases between them. Germline CDR1 NNHDY, CDR2 SYVADS. The CDR3 spans 10 residues. The CDR3 bases that were read are TGTGCCAGCAGTGGGACAGAACAGTAC. This gives the protein CASSGTEQY. The whole CDR3 reads CASSGTEQYF.

Regarding this clone: Here the gene names and germline are mouse. Here the CDR3 reads CASSRQGGAETLYF. The CDR3 bases that were read are TGTGCCAGCAGTAGACAGGGAGGTGCAGAAACGCTGTAT. The rearrangement joins TRBV15 to TRBJ2-3; TRBD1 aligns across 7 bases. From the germline J gene comes the end of the CDR3, since the read stops 1 residue before it. This CDR3 is 14 amino acids long. Trimming removed 5 bases from V and 1 base from J; junction bases left unmatched: 3. Germline V gene data show CDR1 as SGHND and CDR2 as FRSKSL.

Only a few counts were recorded for this clone. The gene names here belong to mouse. The read ends 1 residue before the CDR3 terminus; that terminus is restored from the germline J gene. The V and J genes are TRBV26 and TRBJ1-4; TRBD1 aligns across 8 bases. Unmatched junction bases numbered 2, after V lost 4 bases and J lost 7 bases. The V gene's germline CDR1 is KGHPV and CDR2 FQNQEV (reference sequence). The CDR3 covers 13 residues. The DNA read from the CDR3 is TGTGCCAGCAGTCCAGGGGGCAGCGAAAGATTATTT. Protein product: CASSPGGSERLF. The whole CDR3 sequence is CASSPGGSERLFF. Combining the CDR3 with reference TRBV26 and TRBJ1-4 gives the whole variable domain NSKVIQTPRYLVKGQGQKAKMRCIPEKGHPVVFWYQQNKNNEFKFLINFQNQEVLQQIDMTEKRFSAECPSNSPCSLEIQSSEAGDSALYLCASSPGGSERLFFGHGTKLSVL.

Turning to this clone: These gene names are mouse names. The sequenced fragment ends 1 residue before the CDR3 boundary, so the rest is inferred from the germline J gene. The gene calls are TRBV3 and TRBJ2-7, with 8 bases lining up with TRBD1. Trimming removed 4 bases from V and 6 bases from J; junction bases left unmatched: 2. Germline V gene data show CDR1 as SNHLY and CDR2 as FYNGKV (reference sequence). This CDR3 has 12 residues. The CDR3 loop reads CASSSQGGEQYF. The DNA read from the CDR3 is TGTGCCAGCAGCTCACAGGGGGGTGAACAGTAC.

Notes on this clone: The listed genes are named as in mouse. With the read ending 1 residue before the CDR3 end, the germline J gene is used to fill in that end. The chain combines TRBV26 with TRBJ2-5, with 10 positions matching TRBD1. The V segment lost 6 bases and the J segment 5 bases; nucleotides outside the gene matches: 5. The CDR3 spans 14 residues. CDR1 is KGHPV and CDR2 is FQNQEV in the germline V gene (reference sequence). The chain's CDR3 is CASSRQGAGDTQYF. The CDR3 bases that were read are TGTGCCAGCAGCCGACAGGGGGCTGGAGACACCCAGTAC.

Concerning this clone: The gene names here belong to mouse. Read coverage stops 1 residue before the CDR3 terminus; the germline J gene supplies the remainder. The chain is built from TRBV1 and TRBJ1-1; 9 bases agree with TRBD1. CDR1 is NSQYPW, CDR2 LRSPGD, per germline (reference sequence). With V trimmed by 3 bases and J by 7 bases, 6 bases remained unmatched. There are 14 residues in the CDR3. The CDR3 loop is CTCSARDRAGEVFF. CDR3 bases read: TGCACCTGCAGTGCGCGGGACAGGGCGGGAGAAGTCTTC.

About this clone itself: Mouse gene names apply. The observed sequence ends 1 residue before the CDR3 terminus, with the missing tail filled in from the germline J gene. The chain employs TRBV2 and TRBJ2-1; the D gene could be TRBD1 or TRBD2 (6 bases each). Germline V gene lookup returns CDR1 LGHNA and CDR2 YSYQKL. The V gene lost 1 base and the J gene lost 7 bases, with 11 bases spanning the gap. The CDR3 is made up of 14 amino acids. The CDR3 protein is CASSQVGGRAEQFF. CDR3 DNA (partial): TGTGCCAGCAGCCAAGTAGGGGGGAGGGCTGAGCAGTTC.

As concerns this clone: Mouse names are used for the genes. From the germline J gene comes the end of the CDR3, since the read stops 1 residue before it. J is TRBJ2-7 and V is TRBV13-2, with 12 bases that match TRBD2. The CDR3 contains 15 residues. CDR1 and CDR2 from the germline V gene are NNHNN and SYGAGS (reference sequence). V was pared by 2 bases and J by 6 bases, with 6 bases of the junction left unmatched. CDR3 bases read: TGTGCCAGCGGTGAGACCGGGACTGGGGGGCGTGAACAGTAC. This gives the protein CASGETGTGGREQY. In full, the CDR3 reads CASGETGTGGREQYF.

Note on this clone: Mouse gene names apply. This CDR3 reads CASSLGGGENTLYF. CDR3 DNA (partial): TGTGCCAGCAGTCTGGGCGGGGGGGAAAACACCTTGTAC. V and J are TRBV26 and TRBJ2-4, with 7 bases identical to TRBD2. The read terminates 1 residue ahead of where the CDR3 ends, so the germline J gene completes it. The CDR3 covers 14 residues. J gave up 4 bases and V 2 bases, and 3 bases lay outside the gene matches. The V gene's germline CDR1 is KGHPV and CDR2 FQNQEV (reference sequence).

Turning to this clone: Mouse gene names and germline throughout. The read finishes 1 residue shy of the CDR3 end, and the germline J gene is used to complete it. The rearrangement links TRBV19 to TRBJ2-1; 8 bases are shared with TRBD1. The CDR3 has 15 amino acids. Trimming cost V 1 base and J 6 bases; bases outside gene matches: 6. Germline CDR1 FNHDT, CDR2 SITEND (reference sequence). The CDR3: CASSIKSRGPAEQFF. The covered CDR3 bases are TGTGCCAGCAGTATAAAGAGCAGGGGGCCTGCTGAGCAGTTC.

In this sample, this clone turned up a few times. Gene and germline names: mouse. The CDR3 end falls 1 residue outside the read, so it is completed with the germline J gene. The chain links TRBV26 to TRBJ2-1, with D uncertain. Trimming pared 0 bases from V and 7 bases from J, leaving 4 bases between. Germline CDR1 and CDR2: KGHPV and FQNQEV (reference sequence). The CDR3 has 12 amino acids. CDR3 bases read: TGTGCCAGCAGTCTGTCGATGGCTGAGCAGTTC. Translating gives CASSLSMAEQF. The CDR3, in full, reads CASSLSMAEQFF.

The sample holds one count of this clone. All gene names here are mouse names. Read sequence stops 1 residue before the CDR3 end, and the germline J gene provides the missing end. The chain links TRBV23 to TRBJ1-2; the DNA was not compared with TRBD1, the D call given in the table. Germline values: CDR1 KGHTA, CDR2 FQNQQP. The CDR3 is 13 amino acids. CDR3 residues: CSSSPGQNSDYTF. CDR3 DNA (partial): TGCTCCAGCAGTCCGGGACAAAACTCCGACTACACC.

This clone was seen a single time. The gene symbols are mouse symbols. CDR3 bases read: TGTGCCAGCAGTGGGGACAGGGGGCACACAGAAGTCTTC. Translation: CASSGDRGHTEVF. The whole CDR3 reads CASSGDRGHTEVFF. The chain joins TRBV13-1 to TRBJ1-1; 12 bases align to TRBD1. The CDR3 end falls 1 residue outside the read, so it is completed with the germline J gene. Germline assignment: CDR1 NSHNY and CDR2 SYGAGN. Trimming removed 3 bases from V and 3 bases from J; junction bases left unmatched: 0. This CDR3 comprises 14 residues.

As to this clone: Genes here carry mouse names. The read terminates 1 residue before the CDR3 end, so the remaining end is supplied by the germline J gene. J is TRBJ2-5 and V is TRBV26; D not certain. CDR1 and CDR2 (germline): KGHPV, FQNQEV (reference sequence). V was trimmed by 8 bases and J by 1 base, leaving 10 bases between them. The CDR3 loop spans 13 amino acids. The CDR3 sequence is CASDRIHQDTQYF. The DNA read from the CDR3 is TGTGCCAGCGATCGGATTCACCAAGACACCCAGTAC. Together with reference TRBV26 and TRBJ2-5, the CDR3 gives the full variable domain: NSKVIQTPRYLVKGQGQKAKMRCIPEKGHPVVFWYQQNKNNEFKFLINFQNQEVLQQIDMTEKRFSAECPSNSPCSLEIQSSEAGDSALYLCASDRIHQDTQYFGPGTRLLVL.

About this clone: All gene names here are mouse names. The observed sequence ends 1 residue before the CDR3 terminus, with the missing tail filled in from the germline J gene. This sequence joins TRBV13-3 and TRBJ2-3; D possibly uses TRBD1 or TRBD2 (5 bases each). The V gene lost 3 bases and the J gene lost 0 bases, with 8 bases spanning the gap. Germline CDR1 NNHDY, CDR2 SYVADS. The CDR3 extends over 14 amino acids. CDR3 bases read: TGTGCCAGCAGTGCGGGACCGAGTGCAGAAACGCTGTAT. Amino acids: CASSAGPSAETLY. The full CDR3 protein reads CASSAGPSAETLYF.

This clone was counted once. Mouse gene names apply. The CDR3 end is not reached by the read, which stops 1 residue before it; the germline J gene fills it in. This chain connects TRBV13-1 to TRBJ2-5; D remains ambiguous. Germline CDR1 is NSHNY and CDR2 is SYGAGN. CDR3 length equals 14 residues. V gave up 2 bases and J gave up 2 bases, with 9 bases separating them. The CDR3 is CASSEPGFQDTQYF. The DNA read from the CDR3 is TGTGCCAGCAGTGAACCGGGATTCCAAGACACCCAGTAC.

As concerns this clone: Each gene name is a mouse one. CDR3 DNA, as far as it was read: TGTGCCAGCAGCTTAGGCCACATTTCCAACGAAAGATTATTT. It codes for CASSLGHISNERLF. The entire CDR3 sequence reads CASSLGHISNERLFF. This chain links TRBV3 with TRBJ1-4; no clear D. The read gets to within 1 residue of the CDR3 end, and the germline J gene fills in the rest. The length of the CDR3 is 15 residues. Germline CDR1 is SNHLY and CDR2 is FYNGKV (reference sequence). The ends were cut back, 1 base at V and 0 bases at J, with 6 bases in the middle.

Worth noting for this clone: Each gene name is a mouse one. The read is 1 residue too short to cover the CDR3 end, so that end is filled in from the germline J gene. This chain connects TRBV5 to TRBJ2-5; D is perhaps TRBD1 (5 bases). CDR3 length: 14 residues. Germline CDR1 LGHNA, CDR2 YNLKQL (reference sequence). V lost 0 bases and J 5 bases, leaving 9 bases between the germline ends. The part of the CDR3 DNA that was read is TGTGCCAGCAGCCAAGACAGGGAGGCAGACACCCAGTAC. This sequence encodes CASSQDREADTQY. In full, the CDR3 reads CASSQDREADTQYF.

This clone showed up just a few times. All gene names here are mouse names. The missing CDR3 end, 1 residue past where the read stops, is filled in from the germline J gene. This rearrangement joins TRBV19 to TRBJ2-1, with 11 nucleotides matching TRBD1. Germline trimming cut 3 bases from V and 4 bases from J; bases unmatched to any gene: 0. The CDR3 is 14 residues long. Germline-derived CDR1 and CDR2 are FNHDT and SITEND (reference sequence). CDR3 bases read: TGTGCCAGCAGTAGGGACAGGGGGTATGCTGAGCAGTTC. Translated, it gives CASSRDRGYAEQF. The whole CDR3 reads CASSRDRGYAEQFF.